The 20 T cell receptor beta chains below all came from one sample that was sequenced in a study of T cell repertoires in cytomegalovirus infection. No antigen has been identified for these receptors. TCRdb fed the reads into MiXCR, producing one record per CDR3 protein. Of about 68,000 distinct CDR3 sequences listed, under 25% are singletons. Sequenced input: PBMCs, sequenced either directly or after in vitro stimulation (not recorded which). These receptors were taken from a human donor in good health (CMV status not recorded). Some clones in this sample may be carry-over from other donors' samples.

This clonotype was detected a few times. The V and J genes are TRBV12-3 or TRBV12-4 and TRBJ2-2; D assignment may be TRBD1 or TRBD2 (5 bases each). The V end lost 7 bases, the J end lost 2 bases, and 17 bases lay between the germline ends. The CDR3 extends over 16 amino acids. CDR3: CASMDLGLANTGELFF. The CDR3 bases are TGTGCCAGCATGGACTTGGGGCTAGCAAACACCGGGGAGCTGTTTTTT.

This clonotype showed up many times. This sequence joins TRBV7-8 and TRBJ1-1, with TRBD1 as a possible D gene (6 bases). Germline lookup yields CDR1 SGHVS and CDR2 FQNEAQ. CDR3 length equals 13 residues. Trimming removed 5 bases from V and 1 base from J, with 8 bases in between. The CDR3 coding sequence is TGTGCCAGCAGCCCACAGGGGAACACTGAAGCTTTCTTT. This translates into CASSPQGNTEAFF.

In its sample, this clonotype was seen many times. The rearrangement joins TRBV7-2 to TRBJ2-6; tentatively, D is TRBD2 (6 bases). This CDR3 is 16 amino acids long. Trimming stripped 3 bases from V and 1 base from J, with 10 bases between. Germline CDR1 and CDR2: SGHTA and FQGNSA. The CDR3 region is CASSFASGSGANVLTF. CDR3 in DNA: TGTGCCAGCAGCTTTGCCAGCGGGTCTGGGGCCAACGTCCTGACTTTC.

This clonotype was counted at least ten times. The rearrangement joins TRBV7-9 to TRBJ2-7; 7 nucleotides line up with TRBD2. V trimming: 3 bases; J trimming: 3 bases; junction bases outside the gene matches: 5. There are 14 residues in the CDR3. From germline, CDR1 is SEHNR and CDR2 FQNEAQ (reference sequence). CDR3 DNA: TGTGCCAGCAGCTTCAGGACTAGATACTACGAGCAGTACTTC. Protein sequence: CASSFRTRYYEQYF.

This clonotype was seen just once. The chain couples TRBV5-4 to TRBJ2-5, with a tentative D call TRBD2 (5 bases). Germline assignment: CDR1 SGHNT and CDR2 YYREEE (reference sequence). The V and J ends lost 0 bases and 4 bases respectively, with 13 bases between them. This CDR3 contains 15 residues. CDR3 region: CASSLAAEPGETQYF. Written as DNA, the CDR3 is TGTGCCAGCAGCTTGGCAGCGGAGCCAGGAGAGACCCAGTACTTC. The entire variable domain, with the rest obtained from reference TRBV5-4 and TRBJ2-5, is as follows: ETGVTQSPTHLIKTRGQQVTLRCSSQSGHNTVSWYQQALGQGPQFIFQYYREEENGRGNFPPRFSGLQFPNYSSELNVNALELDDSALYLCASSLAAEPGETQYFGPGTRLLVL.

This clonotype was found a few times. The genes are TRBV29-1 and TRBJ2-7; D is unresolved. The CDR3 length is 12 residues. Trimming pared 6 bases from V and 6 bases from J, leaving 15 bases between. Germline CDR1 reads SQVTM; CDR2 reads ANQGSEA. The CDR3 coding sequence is TGCAGCGTATCGGACGGTACAATCGAGCAGTACTTC. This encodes CSVSDGTIEQYF.

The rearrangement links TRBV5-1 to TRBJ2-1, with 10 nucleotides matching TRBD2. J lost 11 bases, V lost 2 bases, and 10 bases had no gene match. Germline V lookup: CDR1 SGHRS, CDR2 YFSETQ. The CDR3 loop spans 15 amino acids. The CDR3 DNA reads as TGCGCCAGCAGCTTCGAACTAGCGGGACTCTCTCAGCAGTTCTTC. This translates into CASSFELAGLSQQFF.

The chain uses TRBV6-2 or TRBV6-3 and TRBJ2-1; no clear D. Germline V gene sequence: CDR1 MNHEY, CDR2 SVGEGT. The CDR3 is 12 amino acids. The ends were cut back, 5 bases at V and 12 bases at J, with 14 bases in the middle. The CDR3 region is CASSMGGAGQFF. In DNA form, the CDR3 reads TGTGCCAGCAGTATGGGCGGAGCAGGGCAGTTCTTC.

CDR3 coding DNA: TGCAGTGCACTTACTAGCGGGCTATACAATGAGCAGTTCTTC. Protein: CSALTSGLYNEQFF. The chain couples TRBV20-1 to TRBJ2-1, with 9 bases lining up with TRBD2. J gave up 4 bases and V 6 bases, and 7 bases lay outside the gene matches. This CDR3 comprises 14 residues. Germline V gene lookup returns CDR1 DFQATT and CDR2 SNEGSKA (reference sequence).

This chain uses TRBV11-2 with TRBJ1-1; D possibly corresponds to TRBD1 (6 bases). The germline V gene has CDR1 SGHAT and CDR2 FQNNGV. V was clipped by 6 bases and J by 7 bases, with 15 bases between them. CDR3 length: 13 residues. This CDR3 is CASSLRVDSEAFF. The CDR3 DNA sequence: TGTGCCAGCAGTTTAAGAGTGGACAGTGAAGCTTTCTTT. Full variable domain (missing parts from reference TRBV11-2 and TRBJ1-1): EAGVAQSPRYKIIEKRQSVAFWCNPISGHATLYWYQQILGQGPKLLIQFQNNGVVDDSQLPKDRFSAERLKGVDSTLKIQPAKLEDSAVYLCASSLRVDSEAFFGQGTRLTVV.

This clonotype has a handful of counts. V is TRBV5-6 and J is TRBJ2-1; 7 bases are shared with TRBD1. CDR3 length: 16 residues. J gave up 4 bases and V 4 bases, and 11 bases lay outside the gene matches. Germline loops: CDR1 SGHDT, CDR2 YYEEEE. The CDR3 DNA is TGTGCCAGCAGCGGGACCGGGACAGCGAAATACAATGAGCAGTTCTTC. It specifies CASSGTGTAKYNEQFF.

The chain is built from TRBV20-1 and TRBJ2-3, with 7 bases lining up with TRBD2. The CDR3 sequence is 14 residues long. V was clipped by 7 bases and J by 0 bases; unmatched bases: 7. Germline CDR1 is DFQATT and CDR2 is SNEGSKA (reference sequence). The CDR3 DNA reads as TGCAGTGGGATTGATAGCGGGAGCACAGATACGCAGTATTTT. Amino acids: CSGIDSGSTDTQYF.

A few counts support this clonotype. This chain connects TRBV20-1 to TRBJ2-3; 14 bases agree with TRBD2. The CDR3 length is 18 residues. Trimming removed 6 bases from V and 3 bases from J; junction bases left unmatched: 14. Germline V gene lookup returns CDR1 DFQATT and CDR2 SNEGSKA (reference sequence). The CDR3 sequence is CSAGTAPGLAGETDTQYF. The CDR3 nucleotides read TGCAGTGCCGGGACAGCCCCGGGACTAGCGGGAGAGACAGATACGCAGTATTTT.

The CDR3 DNA reads TGTGCCAGCAGTGCGCCCCAGGGGGCTGCTGGCTACACCTTC. Its protein product is CASSAPQGAAGYTF. The chain links TRBV6-6 to TRBJ1-2; 8 bases match TRBD1. Per the germline V gene, CDR1 is MNHNY and CDR2 is SVGAGI (reference sequence). The CDR3 spans 14 residues. Losses at the gene ends were 5 bases for V and 7 bases for J; bases not matched to a gene: 9.

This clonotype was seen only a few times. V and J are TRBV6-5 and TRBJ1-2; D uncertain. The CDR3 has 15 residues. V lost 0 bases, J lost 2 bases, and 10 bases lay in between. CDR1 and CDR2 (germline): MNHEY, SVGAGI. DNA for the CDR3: TGTGCCAGCAGTTACTCGACGCAGCCAAACTATGGCTACACCTTC. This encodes CASSYSTQPNYGYTF.

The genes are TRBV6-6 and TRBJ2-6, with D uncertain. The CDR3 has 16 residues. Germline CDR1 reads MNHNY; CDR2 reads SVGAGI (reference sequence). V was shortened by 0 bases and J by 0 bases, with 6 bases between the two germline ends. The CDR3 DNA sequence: TGTGCCAGCAGTTACTCGAGTACCTCTGGGGCCAACGTCCTGACTTTC. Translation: CASSYSSTSGANVLTF.

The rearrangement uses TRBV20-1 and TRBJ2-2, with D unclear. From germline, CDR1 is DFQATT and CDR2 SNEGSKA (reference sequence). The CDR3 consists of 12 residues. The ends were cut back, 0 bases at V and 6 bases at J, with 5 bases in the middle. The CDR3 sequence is CSARDLAGELFF. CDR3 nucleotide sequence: TGCAGTGCTAGAGATTTGGCCGGGGAGCTGTTTTTT.

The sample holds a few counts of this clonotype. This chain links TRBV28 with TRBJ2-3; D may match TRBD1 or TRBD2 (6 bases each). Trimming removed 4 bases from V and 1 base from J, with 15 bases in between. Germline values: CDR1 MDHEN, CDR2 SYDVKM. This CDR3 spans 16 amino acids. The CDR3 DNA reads TGTGCCAGCAGTTCCCCGGGGGCCGTCGGCACAGATACGCAGTATTTT. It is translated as CASSSPGAVGTDTQYF.

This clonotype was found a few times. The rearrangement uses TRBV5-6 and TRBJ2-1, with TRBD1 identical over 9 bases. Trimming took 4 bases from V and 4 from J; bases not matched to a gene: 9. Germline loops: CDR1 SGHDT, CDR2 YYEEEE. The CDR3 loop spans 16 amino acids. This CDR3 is CASSPQTGQGYNEQFF. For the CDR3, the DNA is TGTGCCAGCAGCCCCCAAACGGGACAGGGTTACAATGAGCAGTTCTTC.

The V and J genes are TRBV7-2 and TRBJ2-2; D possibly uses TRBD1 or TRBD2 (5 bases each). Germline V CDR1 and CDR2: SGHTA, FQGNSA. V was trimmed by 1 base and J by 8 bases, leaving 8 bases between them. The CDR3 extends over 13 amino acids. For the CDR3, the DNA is TGTGCCAGCAGCTTAGTGGGGGAAGGGGAGCTGTTTTTT. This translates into CASSLVGEGELFF.